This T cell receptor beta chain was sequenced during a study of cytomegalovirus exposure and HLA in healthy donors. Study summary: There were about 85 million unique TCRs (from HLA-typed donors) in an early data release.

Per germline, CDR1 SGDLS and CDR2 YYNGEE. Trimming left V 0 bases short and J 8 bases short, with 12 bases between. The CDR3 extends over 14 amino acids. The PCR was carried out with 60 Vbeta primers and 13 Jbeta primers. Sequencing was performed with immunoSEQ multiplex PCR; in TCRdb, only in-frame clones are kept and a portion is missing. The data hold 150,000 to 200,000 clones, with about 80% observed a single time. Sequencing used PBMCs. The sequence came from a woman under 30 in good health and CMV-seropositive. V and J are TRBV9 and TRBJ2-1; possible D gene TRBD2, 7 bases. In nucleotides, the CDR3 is TGTGCCAGCAGCGTAGATGGGGGGGCCTATGAGCAGTTCTTC. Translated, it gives CASSVDGGAYEQFF.